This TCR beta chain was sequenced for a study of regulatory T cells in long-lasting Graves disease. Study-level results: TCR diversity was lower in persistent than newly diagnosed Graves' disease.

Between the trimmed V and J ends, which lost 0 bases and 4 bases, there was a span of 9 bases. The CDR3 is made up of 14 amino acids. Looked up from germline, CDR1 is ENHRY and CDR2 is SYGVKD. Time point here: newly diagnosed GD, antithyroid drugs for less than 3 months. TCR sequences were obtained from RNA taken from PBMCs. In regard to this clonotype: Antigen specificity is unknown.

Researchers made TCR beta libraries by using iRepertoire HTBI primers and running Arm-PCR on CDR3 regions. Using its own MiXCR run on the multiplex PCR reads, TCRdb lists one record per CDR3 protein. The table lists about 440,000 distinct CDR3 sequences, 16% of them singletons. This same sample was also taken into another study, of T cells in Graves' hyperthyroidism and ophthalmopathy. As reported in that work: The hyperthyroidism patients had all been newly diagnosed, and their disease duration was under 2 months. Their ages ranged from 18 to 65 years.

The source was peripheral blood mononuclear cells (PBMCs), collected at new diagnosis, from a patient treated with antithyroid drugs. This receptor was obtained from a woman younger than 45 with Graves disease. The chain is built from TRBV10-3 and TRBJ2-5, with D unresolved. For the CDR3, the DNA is TGTGCCATCAGTGAGTCGACGTTAGCAGAGACCCAGTACTTC. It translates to CAISESTLAETQYF.